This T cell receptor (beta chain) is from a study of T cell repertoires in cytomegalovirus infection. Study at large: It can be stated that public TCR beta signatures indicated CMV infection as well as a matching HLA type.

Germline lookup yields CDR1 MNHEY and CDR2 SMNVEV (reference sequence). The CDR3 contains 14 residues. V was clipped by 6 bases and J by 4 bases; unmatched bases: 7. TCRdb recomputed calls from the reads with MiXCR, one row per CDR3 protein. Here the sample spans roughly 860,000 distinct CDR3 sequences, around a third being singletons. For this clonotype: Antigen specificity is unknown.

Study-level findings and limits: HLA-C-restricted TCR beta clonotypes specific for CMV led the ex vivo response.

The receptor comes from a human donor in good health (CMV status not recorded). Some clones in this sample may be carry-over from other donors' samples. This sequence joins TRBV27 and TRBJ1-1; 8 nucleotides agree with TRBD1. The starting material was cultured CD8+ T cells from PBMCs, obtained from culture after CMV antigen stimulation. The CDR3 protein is CASRPTGGSTEAFF. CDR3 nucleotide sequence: TGTGCCAGCAGACCTACAGGGGGGAGCACTGAAGCTTTCTTT.